This TCR beta chain was sequenced during a study of T cells in Graves' hyperthyroidism and ophthalmopathy. General study findings and limits: The model made its ophthalmopathy prediction, and onset followed a median 6.5 months later.

Together with thyroid ultrasound, orbital computed tomography, serum thyroxine and TRAb, clinical symptoms were used for diagnoses. PBMCs came from 8.5 to 10 ml fresh peripheral blood. Germline V gene data show CDR1 as SEHNR and CDR2 as FQNEAQ (reference sequence). V was trimmed by 5 bases and J by 5 bases, leaving 9 bases between them. This CDR3 is built from 12 residues. Amplification targeted TCR beta CDR3 regions from RNA transcripts. HTBI primers were the set used in a first-round RT-PCR of the TCR CDR3. TCRdb re-called the multiplex PCR reads through MiXCR, storing one row per CDR3 protein. Of roughly 740,000 distinct CDR3 sequences listed, around 17% are singletons. Comments on this clonotype: What it binds is unknown.

V gene TRBV7-9 combines with J gene TRBJ1-1; D not resolved. Sample: blood. The sequence derives from a man between 18 and 29 years old with Graves' hyperthyroidism. CDR3 DNA: TGTGCCAGCAGCAAAGGAGGGACTGAAGCTTTCTTT. Translation: CASSKGGTEAFF.